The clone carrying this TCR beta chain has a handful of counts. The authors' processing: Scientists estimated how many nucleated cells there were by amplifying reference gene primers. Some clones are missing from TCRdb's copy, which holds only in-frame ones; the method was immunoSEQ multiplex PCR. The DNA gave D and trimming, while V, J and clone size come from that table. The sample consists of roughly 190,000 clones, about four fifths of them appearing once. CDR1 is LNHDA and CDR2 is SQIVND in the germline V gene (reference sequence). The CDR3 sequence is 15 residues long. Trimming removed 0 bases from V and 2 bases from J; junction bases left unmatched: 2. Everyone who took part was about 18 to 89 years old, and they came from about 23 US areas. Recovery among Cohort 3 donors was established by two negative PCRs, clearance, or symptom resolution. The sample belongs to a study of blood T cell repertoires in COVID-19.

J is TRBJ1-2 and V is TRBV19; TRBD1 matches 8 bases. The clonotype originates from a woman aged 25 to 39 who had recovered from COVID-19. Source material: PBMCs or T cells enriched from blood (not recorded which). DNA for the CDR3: TGTGCCAGTAGTATAGATTGGGACAGGAACTATGGCTACACCTTC. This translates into CASSIDWDRNYGYTF. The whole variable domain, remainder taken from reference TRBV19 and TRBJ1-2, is DGGITQSPKYLFRKEGQNVTLSCEQNLNHDAMYWYRQDPGQGLRLIYYSQIVNDFQKGDIAEGYSVSREKKESFPLTVTSAQKNPTAFYLCASSIDWDRNYGYTFGSGTRLTVV.